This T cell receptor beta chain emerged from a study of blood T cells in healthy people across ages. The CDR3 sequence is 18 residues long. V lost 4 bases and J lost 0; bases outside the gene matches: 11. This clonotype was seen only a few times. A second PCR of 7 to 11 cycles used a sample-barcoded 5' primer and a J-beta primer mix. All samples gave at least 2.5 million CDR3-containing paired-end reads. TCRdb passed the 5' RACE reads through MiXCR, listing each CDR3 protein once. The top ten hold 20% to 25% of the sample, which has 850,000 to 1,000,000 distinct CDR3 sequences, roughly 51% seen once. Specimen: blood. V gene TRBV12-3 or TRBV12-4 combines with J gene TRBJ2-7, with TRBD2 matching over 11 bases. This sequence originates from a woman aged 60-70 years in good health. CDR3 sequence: CASSSSGMLAGGSYEQYF. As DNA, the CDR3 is TGTGCCAGCAGTTCGTCAGGGATGCTAGCGGGAGGCTCCTACGAGCAGTACTTC.